This T cell receptor (beta chain) is drawn from a study of blood T cell repertoires in COVID-19 (dated by TCRdb to 2018 to 2021). For the study in its entirety: Samples from collaborators originated in the United States, Italy and Spain and spanned both the acute and convalescent phases of COVID-19. The prospective study material was composed of cDNA or gDNA derived from T cells, B-cell-depleted T cells, or PBMCs. Subjects who had been exposed to COVID-19, were actively infected with it, or had recovered from it provided the deeply sampled blood TCRbeta repertoires that made up the dataset. The repertoires were made available in a free public database intended to serve as a resource for research on the immune response to SARS-CoV-2. The samples were drawn from the first 160 participants of the ongoing ImmuneRACE study and from some 1,300 subjects provided by 6 global collaborators. Sample metadata almost always included a de-identified subject ID, COVID-19 status, age in years and sex. HLA class I and class II types, where available, came from metadata supplied by the sample provider rather than from assay-based typing. Broader findings and caveats from the paper: The amount of clinical and demographic metadata varied by source and participant and was provided uncurated.

As concerns this clone: The antigen it recognizes is unknown. Base qualities are missing; no much larger clone stands one base away.

TCRbeta CDR3 regions were amplified from genomic DNA by means of the immunoSEQ Assay, a bias-controlled multiplex PCR. Under the source paper's analysis protocol: The number of nucleated cells in each sample was estimated by amplification of reference gene primers within the assay. To quantify the absolute abundance of each unique TCRbeta CDR3 rearrangement, sequence reads were collapsed and filtered. For each sample, productive Simpson clonality was calculated as the square root of Simpson's diversity index across productive rearrangements. TCRdb retrieved this table from immuneACCESS and kept in-frame rearrangements only. Not all clones are present; in checked studies, unresolved V genes account for under half, and no reason is known for the remainder. Clone size and V and J calls were adopted from that table, with D and trimming inferred from the DNA. Across this sample there are under 250,000 clones, with 75% to 85% seen only once. The top ten hold approximately 5.1% of the sample.

The V end gives up 0 bases and the J end 6 bases, leaving 6 bases in the junction not matched to a gene. CDR1 and CDR2 were assigned from the germline V gene as SGDLS and YYNGEE. The CDR3 runs 14 residues from the cysteine to the phenylalanine. CDR3 DNA only is kept here, 42 bases in frame from base 1. In Seattle, one collaborating source enrolled patients while the infection was active and tracked those patients longitudinally over the course of disease. Each collaborating institution followed its own protocols to collect whole blood in K2EDTA tubes. Collaborator samples were shipped for TCRbeta analysis as frozen whole blood, isolated PBMCs, or DNA extracted from either sample type.

The receptor was derived from a man in his forties or fifties with COVID-19, enrolled during active disease. Sequencing was done on a sample of peripheral blood. Recombination connected TRBV9 to TRBJ2-7; 7 middle bases align to TRBD2. The bases read TGTGCCAGCAGCGTAGAGTCAGGGAGGGGCGAGCAGTACTTC. This is translated as CASSVESGRGEQYF.